One sample yielded the 20 T cell receptor beta chains listed below, sequenced in a study of blood T cells in healthy people across ages. PCR was performed a second time for about 6 to 11 cycles using a sample-barcoded 5' primer and a J-beta primer mix. From the 5' RACE reads, TCRdb called clonotypes with MiXCR, one entry per CDR3 protein. This sample carries about 290,000 distinct CDR3 sequences, roughly 27% of them seen once, and the ten largest clones take 29%. Sequenced: blood. The receptors were sampled from a woman aged 70-85 years in good health.

This clonotype was seen a few times. The chain uses TRBV2 and TRBJ2-1; 7 nucleotides match TRBD2. Germline CDR1 reads SNHLY; CDR2 reads FYNNEI. The V gene end was trimmed by 4 bases and the J gene end by 5 bases; junction bases not matched to a gene: 5. The CDR3 is made up of 14 amino acids. The CDR3 loop reads CASSGTRYNNEQFF. The CDR3 DNA is TGTGCCAGCAGTGGGACTAGGTATAACAATGAGCAGTTCTTC.

This chain uses TRBV9 with TRBJ2-1; TRBD2 agrees at 10 bases. J gave up 3 bases and V 0 bases, and 3 bases lay outside the gene matches. The V gene's germline CDR1 is SGDLS and CDR2 YYNGEE. CDR3 length equals 16 residues. As DNA, the CDR3 is TGTGCCAGCAGCGTAGAGGAGCGGGGGGGCTACAATGAGCAGTTCTTC. Translated: CASSVEERGGYNEQFF.

The rearrangement uses TRBV20-1 and TRBJ2-1; 10 bases agree with TRBD2. CDR1 and CDR2 (germline): DFQATT, SNEGSKA (reference sequence). Germline trimming cut 5 bases from V and 4 bases from J; bases unmatched to any gene: 8. This CDR3 has 15 amino acids. CDR3 sequence reads: CSAAAGTSVYNEQFF. Written as DNA, the CDR3 is TGCAGTGCTGCTGCCGGGACTAGCGTATACAATGAGCAGTTCTTC.

This clonotype was seen ten or more times. V is TRBV5-5 and J is TRBJ1-1, with 8 bases that match TRBD1. The CDR3 contains 16 residues. V shed 2 bases and J 3 bases; nucleotides not matched to a gene: 9. Germline V gene lookup returns CDR1 SGHKS and CDR2 YYEKEE (reference sequence). The CDR3: CASSLRQGAGYTEAFF. The DNA for the CDR3 is TGTGCCAGCAGCTTAAGGCAGGGGGCAGGATACACTGAAGCTTTCTTT.

Only a few counts were recorded for this clonotype. The gene calls are TRBV29-1 and TRBJ2-5; D is unclear. The end of the DNA fits TRBJ2-7 better, so the J call may be wrong. This CDR3 spans 14 amino acids. The germline V gene has CDR1 SQVTM and CDR2 ANQGSEA. CDR3 residues: CSVVFGLSSYEQYF. The CDR3 coding sequence is TGCAGCGTTGTTTTCGGGCTAAGCTCCTACGAGCAGTACTTC.

The J gene is TRBJ1-1, the V gene TRBV2; no reliable D call. The V and J ends lost 4 bases and 9 bases respectively, with 9 bases between them. Germline values: CDR1 SNHLY, CDR2 FYNNEI. The CDR3 spans 11 residues. In nucleotides, the CDR3 is TGTGCCAGCAGTGTGTCTTCCCAAGCTTTCTTT. Encoded protein: CASSVSSQAFF.

This clonotype was picked up a small number of times. The chain links TRBV4-1 to TRBJ2-3; a weak D match, TRBD2 (5 bases). The V and J ends lost 1 base and 4 bases respectively, with 18 bases between them. Germline V gene data show CDR1 as MGHRA and CDR2 as YSYEKL. This CDR3 has 17 residues. CDR3 sequence: CASSQGGGPGISDTQYF. Here the CDR3 DNA reads TGCGCCAGCAGCCAAGGAGGAGGCCCCGGTATATCAGATACGCAGTATTTT.

With respect to this clonotype: As the CDR3 is not closed by the conserved phenylalanine or tryptophan, this likely results from a read error. The chain carries TRBV11-2 and TRBJ2-4; no clear D gene. Germline assignment: CDR1 SGHAT and CDR2 FQNNGV. The CDR3 is made up of 15 amino acids. V lost 5 bases to trimming and J lost 0 bases, with 11 bases between them. Here the CDR3 reads CASSNFGGAKNIQYL. Written as DNA, the CDR3 is TGTGCCAGCAGCAATTTTGGCGGAGCCAAAAACATTCAGTACCTC.

The chain joins TRBV25-1 to TRBJ1-1; no clear D. Trimming shortened V by 5 bases and J by 5 bases, and 9 bases separated the two germline ends. CDR1 and CDR2 (germline): MGHDK, SYGVNS. The CDR3 is 12 amino acids. CDR3 loop: CASSFGRTEAFF. The CDR3 DNA follows: TGTGCCAGCAGTTTTGGTCGGACTGAAGCTTTCTTT.

This clonotype has just a few counts. V is TRBV6-5 and J is TRBJ1-6; D call uncertain. The CDR3 spans 18 residues. V was trimmed by 2 bases and J by 0 bases, leaving 14 bases between them. Germline assignment: CDR1 MNHEY and CDR2 SVGAGI. In nucleotides, the CDR3 is TGTGCCAGCAGTTACGGCAGTTCAACGGGCTCCTATAATTCACCCCTCCACTTT. Translated, it gives CASSYGSSTGSYNSPLHF.

This clonotype was seen a few times. The V gene is TRBV29-1, the J gene TRBJ1-3; D is unclear. The CDR3 spans 12 residues. Germline CDR1 and CDR2: SQVTM and ANQGSEA. The V and J ends lost 3 bases and 5 bases respectively, with 8 bases between them. The CDR3 region is CSVESGRNTIYF. DNA for the CDR3: TGCAGCGTTGAGTCCGGGCGAAACACCATATATTTT. The full variable domain, rest sourced from reference TRBV29-1 and TRBJ1-3, is SAVISQKPSRDICQRGTSLTIQCQVDSQVTMMFWYRQQPGQSLTLIATANQGSEATYESGFVIDKFPISRPNLTFSTLTVSNMSPEDSSIYLCSVESGRNTIYFGEGSWLTVV.

The count of this clonotype is one. V is TRBV5-1 and J is TRBJ2-3; 10 positions agree with TRBD1. CDR3 length equals 15 residues. Germline assignment: CDR1 SGHRS and CDR2 YFSETQ. J lost 6 bases, V lost 4 bases, and 8 bases had no gene match. The CDR3 DNA is TGCGCCAGCAGCACCCTGACAGGGGGCAGGGATACGCAGTATTTT. Protein product: CASSTLTGGRDTQYF. Full variable domain (missing parts from reference TRBV5-1 and TRBJ2-3): KAGVTQTPRYLIKTRGQQVTLSCSPISGHRSVSWYQQTPGQGLQFLFEYFSETQRNKGNFPGRFSGRQFSNSRSEMNVSTLELGDSALYLCASSTLTGGRDTQYFGPGTRLTVL.

This rearrangement joins TRBV28 to TRBJ2-3; 10 bases agree with TRBD2. Germline V gene sequence: CDR1 MDHEN, CDR2 SYDVKM. The V segment lost 5 bases and the J segment 9 bases; nucleotides outside the gene matches: 11. The CDR3 contains 15 residues. The CDR3 loop is CASSAGAGGRVTQYF. Written as DNA, the CDR3 is TGTGCCAGCAGTGCGGGAGCGGGAGGGCGGGTAACGCAGTATTTT.

This chain links TRBV7-2 with TRBJ2-1, with D tentatively TRBD2 (5 bases). V lost 1 base and J lost 3, with 16 bases in between. This CDR3 comprises 17 residues. The germline gives CDR1 SGHTA, CDR2 FQGNSA. Written as DNA, the CDR3 is TGTGCCAGCAGCTTAGACTGGTCCAGCGGAATCTACAATGAGCAGTTCTTC. Translated: CASSLDWSSGIYNEQFF. Filled out from reference TRBV7-2 and TRBJ2-1, the complete variable domain reads GAGVSQSPSNKVTEKGKDVELRCDPISGHTALYWYRQSLGQGLEFLIYFQGNSAPDKSGLPSDRFSAERTGGSVSTLTIQRTQQEDSAVYLCASSLDWSSGIYNEQFFGPGTRLTVL.

There are many counts of this clonotype. V usage is TRBV7-8 and J usage is TRBJ2-7; no reliable D call. The CDR3 extends over 13 amino acids. Trimming took 0 bases from V and 5 from J, leaving 8 bases between them. Per germline, CDR1 SGHVS and CDR2 FQNEAQ. The CDR3 loop is CASSLAQGNEQYF. The CDR3 coding sequence is TGTGCCAGCAGCTTAGCGCAAGGGAACGAGCAGTACTTC.

Ten or more counts support this clonotype. The CDR3 nucleotides read TGTGCCAGCAGCCGAGCTAATCGGGGGCAAGAGACCCAGTACTTC. Protein: CASSRANRGQETQYF. The V call is TRBV3-1, the J call TRBJ2-5, with a possible D match to TRBD2 (6 bases). Germline V CDR1 and CDR2: LGHDT, YNNKEL (reference sequence). V was trimmed by 4 bases and J by 2 bases, leaving 14 bases between them. This CDR3 is 15 amino acids long.

Only a few counts were recorded for this clonotype. The rearrangement uses TRBV10-3 and TRBJ2-3, with D perhaps TRBD2 (6 bases). V was pared by 4 bases and J by 4 bases, with 18 bases between. CDR3 size: 16 residues. The germline V gene has CDR1 ENHRY and CDR2 SYGVKD. The CDR3 is CAISGRAGRSSDTQYF. The CDR3 nucleotides read TGTGCCATCAGTGGACGGGCCGGGAGATCGTCAGATACGCAGTATTTT.

This clonotype was recorded a few times. The chain links TRBV20-1 to TRBJ1-6, with TRBD1 as a possible D gene (6 bases). The ends were cut back, 5 bases at V and 7 bases at J, with 24 bases in the middle. This CDR3 has 17 residues. CDR1 and CDR2 (germline): DFQATT, SNEGSKA (reference sequence). The CDR3 DNA follows: TGCAGTGCTCCCAAACGCACGGGGGGCGCAGTGAATTCACCCCTCCACTTT. Protein product: CSAPKRTGGAVNSPLHF.

This clonotype has a handful of counts. The chain has TRBV15 and TRBJ2-1; D unresolved. Germline loops: CDR1 LNHNV, CDR2 YYDKDF (reference sequence). Trimming took off 0 bases at V and 8 bases at J, with 14 bases between the two ends. This CDR3 is 15 amino acids long. CDR3 DNA: TGTGCCACCAGCAGAGATCGGGTGAAAGTCTATGAGCAGTTCTTC. Protein sequence: CATSRDRVKVYEQFF.

The chain employs TRBV20-1 and TRBJ2-5; 8 bases map to TRBD1. The DNA matches TRBJ2-7 better at its end, which makes the J call doubtful. The CDR3 loop spans 12 amino acids. CDR1 and CDR2 (germline): DFQATT, SNEGSKA (reference sequence). CDR3 coding DNA: TGCAGTGCTAACCGACAGGGGTTCGAGCAGTACTTC. Protein: CSANRQGFEQYF.